This T cell receptor beta chain was captured in a study of blood T cell repertoires in COVID-19. Study overall: Collection of acute and convalescent COVID-19 samples took place in the United States, Italy and Spain.

Enrollment of patients from Seattle took place during active infection, with longitudinal follow-up. The table came from immunoSEQ multiplex PCR; TCRdb's copy has only in-frame clones and leaves some out. The table includes 300,000 to 350,000 clones, about 87% detected once. The TCR sequence derives from a woman aged 50 to 65 with COVID-19, enrolled during active disease. The sequenced material came from peripheral blood.

The CDR3 nucleotides are TGTGCCAGCAGTGGGTCGGGGGGAAGGGGCTACACCTTC. This sequence encodes CASSGSGGRGYTF. The chain recombines TRBV25-1 with TRBJ1-2, with D maybe TRBD1 (5 bases). Germline loops: CDR1 MGHDK, CDR2 SYGVNS. The V gene lost 4 bases and the J gene lost 8 bases, with 14 bases spanning the gap. CDR3 length: 13 amino acids.